The 32 T cell receptor beta chains listed next were all sequenced from one sample in a study of cytomegalovirus exposure and HLA in healthy donors. TCRdb's table, derived via immunoSEQ multiplex PCR, lists solely in-frame clones and lacks some. There are 210,000 or so clones in the sample; just over 85% occur only once, and 2.9% lies in the top ten. Sequenced sample: PBMCs. The source is a woman under 30 in good health and CMV-seronegative.

The chain employs TRBV4-2 and TRBJ2-7, with unresolved D. The CDR3 has 13 residues. Trimming removed 4 bases at V and 3 bases at J, with 10 bases between. Per the germline V gene, CDR1 is LGHNA and CDR2 is YNFKEQ. Written as DNA, the CDR3 is TGTGCCAGCAGCCCAGATTTGTACTACGAGCAGTACTTC. Protein sequence: CASSPDLYYEQYF.

This clone has only one observation. The chain combines TRBV27 with TRBJ2-1, with a weak D call TRBD1 (6 bases). Trimming shortened V by 6 bases and J by 0 bases, and 18 bases separated the two germline ends. The CDR3 is made up of 17 amino acids. CDR1 is MNHEY, CDR2 SMNVEV, per germline (reference sequence). For the CDR3, the DNA is TGTGCCAGCAGGCTACGAAGGACAGAAGGCTCCTACAATGAGCAGTTCTTC. Translation gives CASRLRRTEGSYNEQFF.

J is TRBJ2-3 and V is TRBV28; a possible D gene is TRBD2 (6 bases). The CDR3 has 15 residues. The germline V gene encodes CDR1 MDHEN and CDR2 SYDVKM. V gave up 9 bases and J gave up 0 bases, with 16 bases separating them. The CDR3 region is CAREVEGLSTDTQYF. DNA for the CDR3: TGTGCCAGGGAGGTAGAGGGACTTAGCACAGATACGCAGTATTTT.

CDR3 in DNA: TGCGCCAGCAGCCAAGTTCCACAGGGGAATGAAAAACTGTTTTTT. It specifies CASSQVPQGNEKLFF. The chain links TRBV4-1 to TRBJ1-4, with 7 bases that match TRBD1. The CDR3 loop spans 15 amino acids. The V gene end was trimmed by 1 base and the J gene end by 5 bases; junction bases not matched to a gene: 4. Germline V gives CDR1 MGHRA, CDR2 YSYEKL.

The chain recombines TRBV5-1 with TRBJ2-7, with TRBD2 identical over 11 bases. CDR3 length equals 17 residues. V was pared by 0 bases and J by 2 bases, with 7 bases of the junction left unmatched. The germline CDR1 and CDR2 sequences are SGHRS and YFSETQ. The CDR3 is CASSLAASGRSAYEQYF. As DNA, the CDR3 is TGCGCCAGCAGCTTGGCCGCTAGCGGGAGGTCGGCCTACGAGCAGTACTTC.

The CDR3 coding sequence is TGTGCAGCGAGTACGGGCCCCCGACAGGACAGAAACTATGGCTACACCTTC. Amino acid sequence: CAASTGPRQDRNYGYTF. The chain employs TRBV5-4 and TRBJ1-2; D perhaps matches TRBD1 (6 bases). The CDR3 length is 17 residues. CDR1 and CDR2 from the germline V gene are SGHNT and YYREEE (reference sequence).

The genes are TRBV28 and TRBJ1-5; 12 nucleotides line up with TRBD1. Germline CDR1 reads MDHEN; CDR2 reads SYDVKM. The CDR3 sequence is 17 residues long. Trimming removed 6 bases from V and 3 bases from J; junction bases left unmatched: 9. The CDR3 DNA reads as TGTGCCAGCAGAACCGGGACAGGGGGCATGAACAATCAGCCCCAGCATTTT. It translates to CASRTGTGGMNNQPQHF.

The chain carries TRBV2 and TRBJ2-5; TRBD2 matches 8 bases. V lost 8 bases to trimming and J lost 6 bases; unmatched junction nucleotides: 5. The CDR3 length is 12 residues. Germline V gene lookup returns CDR1 SNHLY and CDR2 FYNNEI. The CDR3 here is CASRTGGKTQYF. CDR3 nucleotide sequence: TGTGCCAGCCGGACGGGAGGGAAGACCCAGTACTTC.

The chain joins TRBV5-1 to TRBJ2-1; 9 positions agree with TRBD2. The CDR3 has 16 amino acids. Germline V gene sequence: CDR1 SGHRS, CDR2 YFSETQ. The V gene end was trimmed by 1 base and the J gene end by 8 bases; junction bases not matched to a gene: 10. The CDR3 spells CASSLPNIAGVDEQFF. CDR3 DNA sequence: TGCGCCAGCAGCTTGCCCAATATAGCGGGAGTGGATGAGCAGTTCTTC.

This chain links TRBV7-2 with TRBJ1-1, with 9 bases lining up with TRBD1. The CDR3 runs to 17 residues. V shed 5 bases and J 1 base; nucleotides not matched to a gene: 11. Germline V lookup: CDR1 SGHTA, CDR2 FQGNSA. The CDR3 DNA is TGTGCCAGCAGCCCGTTACAGGGGGCCCAGAAGAACACTGAAGCTTTCTTT. As protein: CASSPLQGAQKNTEAFF. The full variable domain, its missing parts supplied by reference TRBV7-2 and TRBJ1-1, is GAGVSQSPSNKVTEKGKDVELRCDPISGHTALYWYRQSLGQGLEFLIYFQGNSAPDKSGLPSDRFSAERTGGSVSTLTIQRTQQEDSAVYLCASSPLQGAQKNTEAFFGQGTRLTVV.

The rearrangement joins TRBV9 to TRBJ2-3; no definite D call. Trimming removed 2 bases at V and 2 bases at J, with 12 bases between. This CDR3 contains 15 residues. CDR1 is SGDLS, CDR2 YYNGEE, per germline. The CDR3 nucleotides are TGTGCCAGCAGCGTGACTCCTACCCCCACAGATACGCAGTATTTT. This codes for CASSVTPTPTDTQYF.

The chain is built from TRBV6-5 and TRBJ2-7, with TRBD2 identical over 10 bases. The V gene's germline CDR1 is MNHEY and CDR2 SVGAGI. The CDR3 spans 14 residues. Trimming removed 7 bases from V and 6 bases from J; junction bases left unmatched: 9. DNA of the CDR3: TGTGCCAGCACCCTACTAGCGGGATCGATCGAGCAGTACTTC. Amino acid sequence: CASTLLAGSIEQYF.

The chain carries TRBV2 and TRBJ2-3; D uncertain. Germline loops: CDR1 SNHLY, CDR2 FYNNEI. V was shortened by 7 bases and J by 4 bases, with 12 bases between the two germline ends. CDR3 length: 13 residues. The CDR3 is CASKEFGSDTQYF. CDR3 sequence (DNA): TGTGCCAGCAAGGAGTTCGGGTCAGATACGCAGTATTTT.

V and J are TRBV6-5 and TRBJ2-7; 10 bases map to TRBD2. Germline CDR1 and CDR2: MNHEY and SVGAGI. The CDR3 has 14 residues. V shed 6 bases and J 0 bases; nucleotides not matched to a gene: 2. Here the CDR3 DNA reads TGTGCCAGCAGCGGACTAGCGGACTCCTACGAGCAGTACTTC. Amino acids: CASSGLADSYEQYF.

The chain recombines TRBV9 with TRBJ2-7; 7 nucleotides align to TRBD1. V was clipped by 2 bases and J by 3 bases; unmatched bases: 8. This CDR3 has 15 amino acids. Germline V gives CDR1 SGDLS, CDR2 YYNGEE. The CDR3 coding sequence is TGTGCCAGCAGCGTGTCCGGGACAGACTACTACGAGCAGTACTTC. Encoded protein: CASSVSGTDYYEQYF.

The V call is TRBV15, the J call TRBJ2-2; weak D call: TRBD1 (6 bases). The CDR3 consists of 15 residues. Germline V gives CDR1 LNHNV, CDR2 YYDKDF (reference sequence). The V end was cut by 5 bases, the J end by 3 bases, with 13 bases between. In DNA form, the CDR3 reads TGTGCCACCAGCTCCCGGAACAGGGACACCGGGGAGCTGTTTTTT. Translating gives CATSSRNRDTGELFF.

The CDR3 DNA sequence: TGTGCCAGCAGCTTTCGCCGGGACAGGGGGAGCGAGCAGTACTTC. The encoded protein is CASSFRRDRGSEQYF. This chain links TRBV7-2 with TRBJ2-7; 11 positions agree with TRBD1. V lost 3 bases to trimming and J lost 6 bases; unmatched junction nucleotides: 7. The CDR3 is 15 residues long. The germline gives CDR1 SGHTA, CDR2 FQGNSA.

This chain uses TRBV7-2 with TRBJ2-2; 11 bases line up with TRBD2. Germline trimming cut 1 base from V and 5 bases from J; bases unmatched to any gene: 9. CDR3 size: 18 residues. Germline V gene lookup returns CDR1 SGHTA and CDR2 FQGNSA. CDR3 residues: CASSLGTSGRKGTGELFF. The CDR3 coding sequence is TGTGCCAGCAGCTTAGGTACTAGCGGGAGAAAGGGAACCGGGGAGCTGTTTTTT. The complete variable domain, with remaining parts taken from reference TRBV7-2 and TRBJ2-2, reads GAGVSQSPSNKVTEKGKDVELRCDPISGHTALYWYRQSLGQGLEFLIYFQGNSAPDKSGLPSDRFSAERTGGSVSTLTIQRTQQEDSAVYLCASSLGTSGRKGTGELFFGEGSRLTVL.

J is TRBJ2-1 and V is TRBV4-2; TRBD1 might be the D (5 bases). Trimming pared 0 bases from V and 0 bases from J, leaving 9 bases between. Germline V gene lookup returns CDR1 LGHNA and CDR2 YNFKEQ. The CDR3 has 16 amino acids. This chain's CDR3 is CASSQETAPSYNEQFF. The CDR3 coding sequence is TGTGCCAGCAGCCAAGAGACAGCGCCCTCCTACAATGAGCAGTTCTTC.

The chain carries TRBV6-1 and TRBJ2-7; 10 bases are shared with TRBD1. The CDR3 length is 15 residues. The J segment lost 3 bases and the V segment lost 8 bases, leaving 10 bases of the junction unmatched. CDR1 and CDR2 (germline): MNHNS, SASEGT. CDR3 coding DNA: TGTGCCAGCTTAAAGGGACAGGGGCGGGACTACGAGCAGTACTTC. Residues: CASLKGQGRDYEQYF.

The gene calls are TRBV19 and TRBJ1-2; D is perhaps TRBD1 (6 bases). V gave up 11 bases and J gave up 2 bases, with 12 bases separating them. Looked up from germline, CDR1 is LNHDA and CDR2 is SQIVND (reference sequence). The CDR3 is 12 amino acids. CDR3 bases: TGTGCCTGCCGGACAGACAACTATGGCTACACCTTC. Residues: CACRTDNYGYTF.

V gene TRBV28 combines with J gene TRBJ2-3; 10 positions agree with TRBD2. CDR1 and CDR2 from the germline V gene are MDHEN and SYDVKM. The CDR3 covers 16 residues. J lost 6 bases, V lost 6 bases, and 12 bases had no gene match. CDR3 region: CASRLVVGSGRDTQYF. The DNA of the CDR3 is TGTGCCAGCAGGCTCGTCGTGGGTAGCGGGAGGGATACGCAGTATTTT.

V and J are TRBV9 and TRBJ2-7; D is perhaps TRBD1 (5 bases). V was shortened by 4 bases and J by 1 base, with 9 bases between the two germline ends. Germline lookup yields CDR1 SGDLS and CDR2 YYNGEE. The CDR3 has 13 amino acids. The CDR3 bases are TGTGCCAGCAGCACCGGACATTCCTACGAGCAGTACTTC. Protein product: CASSTGHSYEQYF.

The CDR3 spells CASSQDFAGGNEKLFF. CDR3 DNA sequence: TGTGCCAGCAGCCAAGATTTCGCAGGTGGAAATGAAAAACTGTTTTTT. The V gene is TRBV4-2, the J gene TRBJ1-4, with D uncertain. V lost 0 bases and J lost 5, with 13 bases in between. CDR1 and CDR2 from the germline V gene are LGHNA and YNFKEQ. The CDR3 is 16 residues long.

J is TRBJ1-2 and V is TRBV11-2, with TRBD1 as a possible D gene (6 bases). Germline CDR1 reads SGHAT; CDR2 reads FQNNGV. The CDR3 is 14 residues long. Trimming took off 7 bases at V and 4 bases at J, with 16 bases between the two ends. The DNA of the CDR3 is TGTGCCAGCAACACGAACAGGGTTTCCTATGGCTACACCTTC. Protein: CASNTNRVSYGYTF. The full variable domain, its missing parts supplied by reference TRBV11-2 and TRBJ1-2, is EAGVAQSPRYKIIEKRQSVAFWCNPISGHATLYWYQQILGQGPKLLIQFQNNGVVDDSQLPKDRFSAERLKGVDSTLKIQPAKLEDSAVYLCASNTNRVSYGYTFGSGTRLTVV.

V is TRBV27 and J is TRBJ1-1; 7 nucleotides match TRBD1. The trim removed 5 bases at V and 5 bases at J, leaving 11 bases unmatched. Germline values: CDR1 MNHEY, CDR2 SMNVEV (reference sequence). The CDR3 is made up of 15 amino acids. The CDR3 protein is CASSIYSTGPTEAFF. In nucleotides, the CDR3 is TGTGCCAGCAGTATCTATTCGACAGGGCCGACTGAAGCTTTCTTT.

In its sample, this clone was seen many times. V gene TRBV7-6 combines with J gene TRBJ2-3, with D uncertain. Germline assignment: CDR1 SGHVS and CDR2 FNYEAQ. CDR3 length: 12 residues. V dropped 2 bases and J dropped 4 bases, with 4 bases sitting between them. This CDR3 reads CASSLSSDTQYF. CDR3 nucleotide sequence: TGTGCCAGCAGCTTATCTTCAGATACGCAGTATTTT.

This clone was counted a few times. This chain joins TRBV5-1 and TRBJ2-7; D possibly corresponds to TRBD1 (5 bases). Between the trimmed V and J ends, which lost 0 bases and 2 bases, there was a span of 9 bases. Germline CDR1 and CDR2: SGHRS and YFSETQ. CDR3 length equals 14 residues. The CDR3 DNA is TGCGCCAGCAGCTTGGACAGGCCAACCTACGAGCAGTACTTC. Encoded protein: CASSLDRPTYEQYF. Filled out from reference TRBV5-1 and TRBJ2-7, the complete variable domain reads KAGVTQTPRYLIKTRGQQVTLSCSPISGHRSVSWYQQTPGQGLQFLFEYFSETQRNKGNFPGRFSGRQFSNSRSEMNVSTLELGDSALYLCASSLDRPTYEQYFGPGTRLTVT.

The chain recombines TRBV30 with TRBJ1-1, with D perhaps TRBD1 (6 bases). The CDR3 is made up of 13 amino acids. V was trimmed by 3 bases and J by 1 base, leaving 9 bases between them. Looked up from germline, CDR1 is GTSNPN and CDR2 is SVGIG (reference sequence). CDR3 protein: CAWRTRGNTEAFF. CDR3 DNA sequence: TGTGCCTGGAGGACCAGGGGGAACACTGAAGCTTTCTTT.

The rearrangement links TRBV7-3 to TRBJ2-2; D is possibly TRBD2 (5 bases). V was shortened by 2 bases and J by 1 base, with 8 bases between the two germline ends. The CDR3 covers 15 residues. From germline, CDR1 is SGHTA and CDR2 FQGTGA. The CDR3 spells CASSLVEGNTGELFF. DNA for the CDR3: TGTGCCAGCAGCTTAGTAGAGGGGAACACCGGGGAGCTGTTTTTT.

The CDR3 DNA sequence: TGTGCCAGCAGTGCCGTGGGTTCTAGCGGAAACAATGAGCAGTTCTTC. Protein sequence: CASSAVGSSGNNEQFF. The chain has TRBV6-1 and TRBJ2-1; the match to TRBD2 covers 7 bases. Trimming took 4 bases from V and 5 from J; bases not matched to a gene: 11. The CDR3 consists of 16 residues. CDR1 is MNHNS, CDR2 SASEGT, per germline.

The chain couples TRBV19 to TRBJ1-1, with D possibly matching TRBD1 (5 bases). Germline CDR1 LNHDA, CDR2 SQIVND (reference sequence). V shed 5 bases and J shed 4 bases, with 14 bases lying between them. This CDR3 contains 14 residues. This chain's CDR3 is CASSGRGRGTEAFF. The CDR3 bases are TGTGCCAGTAGTGGGAGGGGAAGGGGCACTGAAGCTTTCTTT. The whole variable domain, filled in from reference TRBV19 and TRBJ1-1, reads DGGITQSPKYLFRKEGQNVTLSCEQNLNHDAMYWYRQDPGQGLRLIYYSQIVNDFQKGDIAEGYSVSREKKESFPLTVTSAQKNPTAFYLCASSGRGRGTEAFFGQGTRLTVV.